Detailed here is one T cell receptor (beta chain). These data originate in a study of blood T cell repertoires in COVID-19. Study as a whole: The samples span acute and convalescent COVID-19 from the United States, Italy and Spain. The analysed material was cDNA or gDNA that came from T cells, B-cell-depleted T cells, or PBMCs.

Trimming took 7 bases from V and 6 from J, leaving 19 bases between them. The CDR3 consists of 15 residues. CDR1 and CDR2 from the germline V gene are MNHNY and SVGAGI (reference sequence). In the original workflow: For nucleated cells, counts were estimated from reference gene primer amplification. Sequenced by immunoSEQ multiplex PCR; TCRdb stores in-frame clones only, minus some. That table furnishes V, J and clone size, whereas the DNA furnished D and trimming. Of under 80,000 clones in the sample, approximately 90% are singletons; the top ten hold around 14%. The sequenced sample consisted of peripheral blood. The clonotype originates from a man between 65 and 80 years old with active or convalescent COVID-19. This sequence joins TRBV6-6 and TRBJ2-1; a weak D match, TRBD2 (6 bases). CDR3 DNA: TGTGCCAGCACCAAGAGAGGTGCCGGGGGCAATGAGCAGTTCTTC. Translating it yields CASTKRGAGGNEQFF.